This T cell receptor (beta chain) was observed in a study of shared clonotypes between healthy human individuals. Overall study findings and caveats: Enrolling few donors narrowed the genetic and exposure-history diversity that was represented.

This clone was picked up one time. As yet, its antigen is unknown. At the DNA level, this CDR3 is encoded by other sequences in the same sample as well. After removal of 5 bases from V and 4 bases from J, the junction contained 2 bases not matched to a gene. The CDR3 is 14 amino acids. Germline V CDR1 and CDR2: MNHEY, SVGAGI. Some clones are missing from TCRdb's copy, which holds only in-frame ones; the method was immunoSEQ multiplex PCR. The repertoire has about 580,000 clones, roughly 98% of them found once; the top ten carry 0.3% to 0.35%. Naive CD8 cells lacked CD45RO and underwent positive selection for CCR7, leaving out terminally differentiated effector memory CD45RA+ cells.

The gene calls are TRBV6-5 and TRBJ2-2, with 9 bases identical to TRBD1. The sequence was obtained from a man aged 25-40 years in good health. Specimen: naive CD8+ T cells sorted from blood. The CDR3, as DNA: TGTGCCAGCAGTCCGACAGGGGGCACCGGGGAGCTGTTTTTT. Translating gives CASSPTGGTGELFF.